This entry lists 11 T cell receptor beta chains sequenced from one sample in a study of cytotoxic CD8 clonotypes in ibrutinib-treated CLL. The protocol was immunoSEQ multiplex PCR, while the TCRdb copy is restricted to in-frame clones and leaves out a portion. The sample has fewer than 400,000 clones, roughly 70% seen once. Here the sequenced sample was PBMCs, taken after 36 months of ibrutinib treatment. All receptors come from a human donor with chronic lymphocytic leukemia.

The rearrangement uses TRBV9 and TRBJ2-5, with 16 bases matching TRBD2. The germline V gene has CDR1 SGDLS and CDR2 YYNGEE. The CDR3 is made up of 18 amino acids. With V trimmed by 4 bases and J by 5 bases, 11 bases remained unmatched. This chain's CDR3 is CASSPQPGLAGGCETQYF. CDR3 sequence (DNA): TGTGCCAGCAGCCCGCAACCGGGACTAGCGGGAGGGTGCGAGACCCAGTACTTC.

This clone occurred a few times. The chain couples TRBV6-6 to TRBJ2-4; D remains unclear. Trimming removed 9 bases from V and 0 bases from J, with 15 bases in between. The germline gives CDR1 MNHNY, CDR2 SVGAGI (reference sequence). The CDR3 sequence is 15 residues long. CDR3 amino acids: CASSDAHLAKNIQYF. CDR3 nucleotide sequence: TGTGCCAGTTCGGACGCCCACCTAGCCAAAAACATTCAGTACTTC.

The chain joins TRBV5-1 to TRBJ1-6, with 7 bases fitting TRBD1. Germline trimming cut 0 bases from V and 6 bases from J; bases unmatched to any gene: 9. Germline V lookup: CDR1 SGHRS, CDR2 YFSETQ. The CDR3 has 17 residues. CDR3 nucleotides: TGCGCCAGCAGCTTGGAGGCGGGACAGCGGGCTAATTCACCCCTCCACTTT. Translation: CASSLEAGQRANSPLHF.

The J gene is TRBJ1-2, the V gene TRBV5-4, with D hard to call. V lost 4 bases to trimming and J lost 8 bases, with 18 bases between them. This CDR3 region has 14 residues. Germline V gives CDR1 SGHNT, CDR2 YYREEE (reference sequence). The CDR3 protein is CASSLPGRPGGYTF. The CDR3 DNA reads as TGTGCCAGCAGCCTCCCCGGACGCCCCGGGGGCTACACCTTC.

The chain has TRBV6-5 and TRBJ1-4; possible D gene TRBD1, 5 bases. Germline assignment: CDR1 MNHEY and CDR2 SVGAGI. V dropped 5 bases and J dropped 5 bases, with 12 bases sitting between them. This CDR3 region has 14 residues. The CDR3 sequence is CASSQGFTNEKLFF. CDR3 bases: TGTGCCAGCAGTCAGGGATTTACGAATGAAAAACTGTTTTTT.

The chain joins TRBV7-3 to TRBJ2-2; 9 bases fit TRBD1. The CDR3 extends over 14 amino acids. Looked up from germline, CDR1 is SGHTA and CDR2 is FQGTGA. Losses at the gene ends were 3 bases for V and 4 bases for J; bases not matched to a gene: 0. The CDR3 bases are TGTGCCAGCAGCTTGGGACAGGGCACCGGGGAGCTGTTTTTT. Protein: CASSLGQGTGELFF.

This sequence joins TRBV9 and TRBJ2-1; the match to TRBD2 covers 15 bases. J was trimmed by 7 bases and V by 0 bases; bases with no gene match: 8. The CDR3 extends over 18 amino acids. Germline assignment: CDR1 SGDLS and CDR2 YYNGEE. CDR3 nucleotides: TGTGCCAGCAGCGTAGAAAGGACTAGCGGGAGGGCGGGGAATGAGCAGTTCTTC. Protein sequence: CASSVERTSGRAGNEQFF.

The table lists this clone with a few counts. The chain recombines TRBV7-6 with TRBJ2-1; tentative D call: TRBD2 (6 bases). Germline loops: CDR1 SGHVS, CDR2 FNYEAQ. V gave up 5 bases and J gave up 6 bases, with 14 bases separating them. The CDR3 loop spans 14 amino acids. CDR3 sequence reads: CASSTSGSPNEQFF. In nucleotides, the CDR3 is TGTGCCAGCAGCACGTCCGGGAGCCCCAATGAGCAGTTCTTC.

The chain combines TRBV13 with TRBJ2-7, with D tentatively TRBD2 (5 bases). The V end was cut by 5 bases, the J end by 5 bases, with 19 bases between. The CDR3 is 15 amino acids. Germline V lookup: CDR1 PRHDT, CDR2 FYEKMQ (reference sequence). The CDR3 protein is CASSDRAVLQDEQYF. CDR3 sequence (DNA): TGTGCCAGCAGCGACCGAGCGGTTCTTCAGGACGAGCAGTACTTC. Looking up the rest from reference TRBV13 and TRBJ2-7 gives the full variable domain: AAGVIQSPRHLIKEKRETATLKCYPIPRHDTVYWYQQGPGQDPQFLISFYEKMQSDKGSIPDRFSAQQFSDYHSELNMSSLELGDSALYFCASSDRAVLQDEQYFGPGTRLTVT.

The chain employs TRBV20-1 and TRBJ2-3; 10 bases line up with TRBD2. Germline CDR1 DFQATT, CDR2 SNEGSKA (reference sequence). Trimming at V came to 1 base and at J to 12 bases, leaving 1 base not matched to a gene. The CDR3 is 11 amino acids. The CDR3, as DNA: TGCAGTGCTAGAGCTAGCGGGAGACAGTATTTT. This codes for CSARASGRQYF.

The chain couples TRBV7-9 to TRBJ1-2; perhaps TRBD1 as D (5 bases). V was clipped by 1 base and J by 2 bases, with 23 bases between them. The germline CDR1 and CDR2 sequences are SEHNR and FQNEAQ (reference sequence). There are 19 residues in the CDR3. The CDR3 nucleotides read TGTGCCAGCAGCTTAGTAATCAGGACGTCGGGACCGGGGAACTATGGCTACACCTTC. It yields the protein CASSLVIRTSGPGNYGYTF.